This T cell receptor beta chain is from a study of blood T cell repertoires in COVID-19. TCRdb's copy holds only in-frame clones and misses some; the assay was immunoSEQ multiplex PCR. The sample lists about 270,000 clones, about 86% occurring once. Per germline, CDR1 MNHEY and CDR2 SVGAGI. The CDR3 extends over 16 amino acids. The V segment lost 3 bases and the J segment 1 base; nucleotides outside the gene matches: 7. The sequencing input was peripheral blood. J is TRBJ2-3 and V is TRBV6-5; TRBD1 aligns across 7 bases. This sequence was found in a man of 80 years or more with acute or convalescent COVID-19. As DNA, the CDR3 is TGTGCCAGCAGTTATCGTGGGACAGAGGGCACAGATACGCAGTATTTT. Amino acids: CASSYRGTEGTDTQYF.